These T cell receptor beta chains were read from a single sample in a study of blood T cell repertoires in COVID-19. Method: immunoSEQ multiplex PCR; TCRdb's copy keeps in-frame clones and lacks some. The table records roughly 150,000 clones, 79% of them present only once. What was sequenced was PBMCs or T cells enriched from blood (not recorded which). The receptors here all came from a woman aged 70-85 years in a cohort exposed to, infected with or recovered from COVID-19 (not recorded which). Each CDR3 is given with its conserved first and last residue. Each record gives: J gene, D gene, V gene, CDR3 protein, CDR3 DNA. D genes are given only for firm matches.

TRBJ1-1	.	TRBV3-1/TRBV3-2	CASSLKGAAFF	TGTGCCAGCAGCCTCAAAGGGGCGGCTTTCTTT
TRBJ2-1	TRBD2	TRBV6-2/TRBV6-3	CASSPGTSGSNEQFF	TGTGCCAGCAGTCCCGGGACTAGCGGGAGTAATGAGCAGTTCTTC
TRBJ1-6	.	TRBV28	CASLWQGSYNSPLHF	TGTGCCAGCCTCTGGCAGGGCTCCTATAATTCACCCCTCCACTTT
TRBJ2-7	.	TRBV29-1	CSVANRLNTYEQYF	TGCAGCGTGGCCAACAGGCTCAATACCTACGAGCAGTACTTC
TRBJ2-2	TRBD2	TRBV19	CASSIGVSGSQTGELFF	TGTGCCAGTAGTATAGGCGTTAGCGGGAGTCAAACCGGGGAGCTGTTTTTT
TRBJ2-5	TRBD1	TRBV5-1	CASSARDRGLQETQYF	TGCGCCAGCAGCGCCCGGGACAGGGGCTTACAAGAGACCCAGTACTTC
TRBJ1-1	.	TRBV18	CASSPRAVDTEAFF	TGTGCCAGCTCACCGCGGGCAGTCGACACTGAAGCTTTCTTT
TRBJ2-1	TRBD2	TRBV3-1/TRBV3-2	CASSRRGSGIYYNEQFF	TGTGCCAGCAGCCGCCGGGGTAGCGGGATATACTACAATGAGCAGTTCTTC
TRBJ2-4	TRBD1	TRBV12-5	CASGLGTGSAKNIQYF	TGTGCTAGTGGTTTGGGGACAGGGTCTGCCAAAAACATTCAGTACTTC
TRBJ1-2	.	TRBV18	CASSPERVYGYTF	TGTGCCAGCTCACCAGAGAGGGTCTATGGCTACACCTTC
TRBJ2-7	.	TRBV5-1	CASSLTVSTYEQYF	TGCGCCAGCAGCTTGACAGTCTCAACCTACGAGCAGTACTTC